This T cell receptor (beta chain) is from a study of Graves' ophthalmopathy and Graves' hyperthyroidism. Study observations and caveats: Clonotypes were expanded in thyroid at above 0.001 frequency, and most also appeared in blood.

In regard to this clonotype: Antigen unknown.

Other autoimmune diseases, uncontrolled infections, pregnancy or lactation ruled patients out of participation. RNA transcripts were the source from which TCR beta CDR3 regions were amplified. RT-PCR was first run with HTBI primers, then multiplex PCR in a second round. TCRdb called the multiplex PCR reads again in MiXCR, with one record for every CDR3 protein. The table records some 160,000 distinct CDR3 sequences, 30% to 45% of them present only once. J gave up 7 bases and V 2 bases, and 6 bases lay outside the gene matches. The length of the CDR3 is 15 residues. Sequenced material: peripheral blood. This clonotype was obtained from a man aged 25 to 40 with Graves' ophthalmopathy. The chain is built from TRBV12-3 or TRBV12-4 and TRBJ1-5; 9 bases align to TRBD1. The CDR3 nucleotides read TGTGCCAGCAGTTTAAAGGGACAGGGTGCCCAGCCCCAGCATTTT. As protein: CASSLKGQGAQPQHF.